This T cell receptor beta chain comes out of a study of identical twins. Study-wide findings and caveats: Memory repertoires showed no such pattern, whereas abundant cord blood beta clonotypes carried fewer insertions. Where out-of-frame alpha sequences were twin-shared, they showed excess low generation probability.

Unique molecular identifiers were present on cDNA, and template switching added a universal primer site. TCRdb independently ran MiXCR on the 5' RACE reads; one entry per CDR3 protein. The repertoire holds a few hundred thousand distinct CDR3 sequences, with 13% to 15% as singletons. Trimming stripped 4 bases from V and 8 bases from J, with 9 bases between. There are 11 residues in the CDR3. The germline CDR1 and CDR2 sequences are SGHDT and YYEEEE. Each donor (without exception) was a healthy Caucasian. This clonotype came up a few times. Antigen: not known. This same sample was also taken into another study, of yellow fever vaccine responses in identical twins.

The sequencing sample was made of CD4+ T cells sorted from blood. The chain combines TRBV5-6 with TRBJ1-1; D is perhaps TRBD1 (5 bases). This receptor was identified in a woman between 18 and 30 years old in good health. The CDR3 DNA reads as TGTGCCAGCAGCCTACAGGAGGAAGCTTTCTTT. Its translation: CASSLQEEAFF.